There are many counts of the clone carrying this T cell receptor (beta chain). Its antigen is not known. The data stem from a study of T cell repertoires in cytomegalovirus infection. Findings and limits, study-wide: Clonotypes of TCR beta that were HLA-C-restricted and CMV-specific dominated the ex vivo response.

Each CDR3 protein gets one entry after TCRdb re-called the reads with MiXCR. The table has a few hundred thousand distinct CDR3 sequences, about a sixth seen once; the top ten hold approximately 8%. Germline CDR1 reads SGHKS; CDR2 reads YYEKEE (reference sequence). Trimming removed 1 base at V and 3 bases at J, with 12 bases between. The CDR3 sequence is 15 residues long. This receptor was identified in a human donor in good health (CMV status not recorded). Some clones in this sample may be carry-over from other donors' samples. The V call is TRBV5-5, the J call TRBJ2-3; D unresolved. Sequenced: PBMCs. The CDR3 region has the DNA TGTGCCAGCAGCTTGCAAACCGGACCAACAGATACGCAGTATTTT. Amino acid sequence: CASSLQTGPTDTQYF.